Following are 5 T cell receptor beta chains from one sample sequenced in a study of cytotoxic CD8 clonotypes in ibrutinib-treated CLL. Some clones are missing from TCRdb's copy, which holds only in-frame ones; the method was immunoSEQ multiplex PCR. The sample consists of tens of thousands of clones, approximately 62% of them appearing once. This specimen consisted of PBMCs, obtained before ibrutinib treatment. The source of these receptors is a human donor with chronic lymphocytic leukemia.

This clone was counted a few times. J is TRBJ2-2 and V is TRBV11-3; no clear D gene. CDR1 and CDR2 from the germline V gene are SGHNT and YENEEA. The CDR3 runs 14 residues. V lost 1 base, J lost 4 bases, and 7 bases lay in between. In DNA, the CDR3 is TGTGCCAGCAGCTTAGGTTCACTCACCGGGGAGCTGTTTTTT. Translated, it gives CASSLGSLTGELFF.

The chain carries TRBV6-6 and TRBJ1-6, with unresolved D. The germline gives CDR1 MNHNY, CDR2 SVGAGI (reference sequence). The CDR3 extends over 15 amino acids. The ends were cut back, 0 bases at V and 6 bases at J, with 9 bases in the middle. DNA for the CDR3: TGTGCCAGCAGTTACTCGTTGGTCTTTAATTCACCCCTCCACTTT. Amino acids: CASSYSLVFNSPLHF.

The rearrangement joins TRBV7-3 to TRBJ2-1, with 8 bases aligning to TRBD2. The CDR3 contains 14 residues. V shed 1 base, J shed 9 bases, and the junction held 5 bases outside the gene matches. Germline CDR1 is SGHTA and CDR2 is FQGTGA. CDR3 nucleotide sequence: TGTGCCAGCAGCTTAAGAGGGACTAGTTCTGAGCAGTTCTTC. This sequence encodes CASSLRGTSSEQFF.

This clone was seen a handful of times. The chain carries TRBV28 and TRBJ2-2; 9 bases are a match to TRBD1. In germline, CDR1 is MDHEN, CDR2 SYDVKM. This CDR3 has 16 amino acids. J lost 5 bases, V lost 2 bases, and 6 bases had no gene match. The CDR3 DNA sequence: TGTGCCAGCAGTTTAATAGGACAGGGGAAGACCGGGGAGCTGTTTTTT. Encoded protein: CASSLIGQGKTGELFF. Drawing the rest from reference TRBV28 and TRBJ2-2, the complete variable domain is DVKVTQSSRYLVKRTGEKVFLECVQDMDHENMFWYRQDPGLGLRLIYFSYDVKMKEKGDIPEGYSVSREKKERFSLILESASTNQTSMYLCASSLIGQGKTGELFFGEGSRLTVL.

This clone was observed a handful of times. CDR3 coding DNA: TGTGCCAGCAGCTTAGATGGACTAGCGGGGGTCAATGAGCAGTTCTTC. It codes for CASSLDGLAGVNEQFF. The chain is built from TRBV7-2 and TRBJ2-1; 13 bases are shared with TRBD2. This CDR3 has 16 amino acids. V dropped 1 base and J dropped 6; count of bases not matched to a gene: 3. Germline assignment: CDR1 SGHTA and CDR2 FQGNSA.